This T cell receptor (beta chain) was recorded in a study of human T cells and chemical hapten exposure. Study observations and caveats: TCRs at high frequency, those above 1 in 1000, did not change with DPC sensitization.

Unfractionated whole blood served as the source for total RNA extraction. In regard to this clonotype: Its antigen remains unidentified.

The germline V gene has CDR1 SGHTA and CDR2 FQGNSA. This CDR3 is 14 amino acids long. The ends were cut back, 5 bases at V and 3 bases at J, with 11 bases in the middle. One entry per CDR3 protein, called by TCRdb with MiXCR from the 5' RACE reads. Seen here are 80,000 or so distinct CDR3 sequences, 15% to 20% observed once, and the top ten hold 6.5% to 7%. This TCR was recovered from a female donor in good health. This chain joins TRBV7-2 and TRBJ1-5; D possibly corresponds to TRBD1 (5 bases). CDR3 DNA sequence: TGTGCCAGCAGCCCCAGCAGGGACAATCAGCCCCAGCATTTT. Encoded protein: CASSPSRDNQPQHF.